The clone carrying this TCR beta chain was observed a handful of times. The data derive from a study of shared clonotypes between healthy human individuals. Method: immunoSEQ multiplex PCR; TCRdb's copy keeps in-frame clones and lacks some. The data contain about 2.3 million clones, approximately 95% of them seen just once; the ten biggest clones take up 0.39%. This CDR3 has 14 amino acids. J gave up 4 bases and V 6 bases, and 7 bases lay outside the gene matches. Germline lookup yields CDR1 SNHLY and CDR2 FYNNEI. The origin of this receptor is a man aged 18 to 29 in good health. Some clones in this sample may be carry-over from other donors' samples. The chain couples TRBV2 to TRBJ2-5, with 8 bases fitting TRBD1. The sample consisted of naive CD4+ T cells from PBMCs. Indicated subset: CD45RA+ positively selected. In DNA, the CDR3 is TGTGCCAGCAGGAAGAGCGACAGGGGAGAGACCCAGTACTTC. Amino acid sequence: CASRKSDRGETQYF.